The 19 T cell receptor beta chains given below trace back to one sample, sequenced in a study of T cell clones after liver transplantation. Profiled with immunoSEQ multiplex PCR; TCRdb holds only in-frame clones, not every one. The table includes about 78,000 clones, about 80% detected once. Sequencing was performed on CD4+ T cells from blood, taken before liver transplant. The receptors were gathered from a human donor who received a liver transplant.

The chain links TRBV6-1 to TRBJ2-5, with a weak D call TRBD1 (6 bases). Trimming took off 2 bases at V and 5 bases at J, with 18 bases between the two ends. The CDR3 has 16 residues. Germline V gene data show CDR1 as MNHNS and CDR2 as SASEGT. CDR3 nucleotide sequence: TGTGCCAGCAGTGAAATGAGGGGGATCCCGGTTGAGACCCAGTACTTC. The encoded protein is CASSEMRGIPVETQYF.

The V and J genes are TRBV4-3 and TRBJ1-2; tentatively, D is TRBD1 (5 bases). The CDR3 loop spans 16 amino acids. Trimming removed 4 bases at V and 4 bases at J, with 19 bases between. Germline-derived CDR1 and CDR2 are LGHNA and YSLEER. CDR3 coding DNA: TGCGCCAGCAGCCGGGGGTCTGTGCCGGGGACCTATGGCTACACCTTC. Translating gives CASSRGSVPGTYGYTF.

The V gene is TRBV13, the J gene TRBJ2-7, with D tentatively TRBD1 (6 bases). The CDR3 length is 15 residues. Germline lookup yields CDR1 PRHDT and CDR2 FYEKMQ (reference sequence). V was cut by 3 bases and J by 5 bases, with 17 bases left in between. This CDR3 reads CASSFGQISSDEQYF. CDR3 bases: TGTGCCAGCAGCTTCGGACAGATCTCTTCCGACGAGCAGTACTTC.

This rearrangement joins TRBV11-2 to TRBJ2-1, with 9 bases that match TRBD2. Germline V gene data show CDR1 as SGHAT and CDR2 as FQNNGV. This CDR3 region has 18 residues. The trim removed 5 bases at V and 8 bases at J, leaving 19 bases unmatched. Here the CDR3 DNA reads TGTGCCAGCAGCCACGGGATAGCGGGAGACCCATCCATGGATGAGCAGTTCTTC. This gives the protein CASSHGIAGDPSMDEQFF.

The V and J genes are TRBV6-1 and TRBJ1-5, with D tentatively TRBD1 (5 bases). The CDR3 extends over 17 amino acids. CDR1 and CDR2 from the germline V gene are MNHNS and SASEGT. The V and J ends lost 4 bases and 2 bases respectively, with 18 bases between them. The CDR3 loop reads CASSVTGTTGRNQPQHF. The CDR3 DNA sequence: TGTGCCAGCAGTGTTACCGGGACGACGGGGCGCAATCAGCCCCAGCATTTT.

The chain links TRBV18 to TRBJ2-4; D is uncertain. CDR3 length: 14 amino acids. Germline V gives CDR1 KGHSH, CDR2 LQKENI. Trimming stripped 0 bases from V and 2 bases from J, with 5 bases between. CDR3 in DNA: TGTGCCAGCTCACCACCGATTCCCAAAAACATTCAGTACTTC. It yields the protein CASSPPIPKNIQYF.

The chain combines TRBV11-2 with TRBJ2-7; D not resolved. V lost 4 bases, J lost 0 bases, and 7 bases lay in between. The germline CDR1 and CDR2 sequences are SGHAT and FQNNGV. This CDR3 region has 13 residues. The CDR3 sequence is CASSSLSSYEQYF. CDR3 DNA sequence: TGTGCCAGCAGCTCCCTTAGCTCCTACGAGCAGTACTTC.

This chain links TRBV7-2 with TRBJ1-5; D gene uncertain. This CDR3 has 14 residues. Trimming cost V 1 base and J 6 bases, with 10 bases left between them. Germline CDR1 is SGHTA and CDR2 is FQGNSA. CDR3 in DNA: TGTGCCAGCAGCTTAGGGCTCCCGCCTCAGCCCCAGCATTTT. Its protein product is CASSLGLPPQPQHF.

The CDR3: CSVSGGGNQPQHF. The DNA of the CDR3 is TGCAGCGTCTCAGGGGGCGGGAATCAGCCCCAGCATTTT. The chain has TRBV29-1 and TRBJ1-5; 8 nucleotides agree with TRBD1. With 6 bases clipped from V and 4 bases from J, the junction kept 5 bases outside the gene matches. Germline lookup yields CDR1 SQVTM and CDR2 ANQGSEA. CDR3 length: 13 amino acids.

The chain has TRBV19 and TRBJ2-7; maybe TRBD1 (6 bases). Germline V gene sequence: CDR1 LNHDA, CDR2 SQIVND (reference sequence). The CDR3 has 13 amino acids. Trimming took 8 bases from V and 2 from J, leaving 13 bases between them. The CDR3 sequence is CASSDRTAYEQYF. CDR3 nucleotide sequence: TGTGCCAGTTCAGACAGGACGGCCTACGAGCAGTACTTC.

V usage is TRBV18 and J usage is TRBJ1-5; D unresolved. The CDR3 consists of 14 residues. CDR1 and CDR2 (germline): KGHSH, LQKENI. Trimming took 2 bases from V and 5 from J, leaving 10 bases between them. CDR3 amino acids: CASSPNSRYQPQHF. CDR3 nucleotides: TGTGCCAGCTCACCAAACAGTCGCTATCAGCCCCAGCATTTT.

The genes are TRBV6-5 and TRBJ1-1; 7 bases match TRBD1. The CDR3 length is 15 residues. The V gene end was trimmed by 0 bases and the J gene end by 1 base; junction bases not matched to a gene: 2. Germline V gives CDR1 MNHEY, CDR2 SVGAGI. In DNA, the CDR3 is TGTGCCAGCAGTTACTCGACAGGGCCGAACACTGAAGCTTTCTTT. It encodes CASSYSTGPNTEAFF.

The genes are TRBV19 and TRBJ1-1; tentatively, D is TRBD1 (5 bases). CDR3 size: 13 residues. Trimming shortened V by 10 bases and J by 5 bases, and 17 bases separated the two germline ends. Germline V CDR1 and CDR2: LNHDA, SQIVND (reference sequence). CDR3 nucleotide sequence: TGTGCCACCTTCCCCTTATGGGGGACTGAAGCTTTCTTT. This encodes CATFPLWGTEAFF.

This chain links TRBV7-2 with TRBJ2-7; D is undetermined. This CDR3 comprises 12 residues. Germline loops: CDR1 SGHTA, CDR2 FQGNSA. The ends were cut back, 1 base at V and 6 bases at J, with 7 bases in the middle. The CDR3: CASSLVAREQYF. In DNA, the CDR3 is TGTGCCAGCAGCTTAGTTGCACGCGAGCAGTACTTC.

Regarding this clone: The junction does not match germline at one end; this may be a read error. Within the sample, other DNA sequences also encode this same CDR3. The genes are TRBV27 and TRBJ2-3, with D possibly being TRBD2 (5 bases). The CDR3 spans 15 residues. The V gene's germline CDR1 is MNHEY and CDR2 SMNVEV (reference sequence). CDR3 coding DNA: TGCGCCAGCAGTTTAGGAGCGGTTAGCACAGATACGCAGTATTTT. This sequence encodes CASSLGAVSTDTQYF.

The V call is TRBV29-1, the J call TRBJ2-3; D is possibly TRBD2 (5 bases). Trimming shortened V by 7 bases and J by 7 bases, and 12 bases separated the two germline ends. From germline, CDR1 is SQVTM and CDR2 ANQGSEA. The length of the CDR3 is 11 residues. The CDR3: CSGELANTQYF. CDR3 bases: TGCAGCGGGGAGCTGGCAAATACGCAGTATTTT.

CDR3 nucleotide sequence: TGTGCCAGCAGACTGGGGGGGAGCCAGGGAAGTGTCCTGACTTTC. Protein product: CASRLGGSQGSVLTF. V usage is TRBV28 and J usage is TRBJ2-6; 7 bases match TRBD2. The germline V gene has CDR1 MDHEN and CDR2 SYDVKM. With 6 bases clipped from V and 13 bases from J, the junction kept 15 bases outside the gene matches. The CDR3 runs 15 residues.

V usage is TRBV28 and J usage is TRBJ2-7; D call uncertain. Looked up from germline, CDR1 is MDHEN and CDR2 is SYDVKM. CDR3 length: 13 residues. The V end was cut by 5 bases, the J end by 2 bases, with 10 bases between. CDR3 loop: CASSPQDTYEQYF. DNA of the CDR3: TGTGCCAGCAGTCCGCAGGATACCTACGAGCAGTACTTC.

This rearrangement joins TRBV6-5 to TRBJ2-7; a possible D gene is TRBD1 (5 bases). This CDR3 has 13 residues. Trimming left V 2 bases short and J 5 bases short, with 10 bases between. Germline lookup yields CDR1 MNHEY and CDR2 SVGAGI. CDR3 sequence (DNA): TGTGCCAGCAGTTACGTTTTAGGGGACGAGCAGTACTTC. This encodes CASSYVLGDEQYF.